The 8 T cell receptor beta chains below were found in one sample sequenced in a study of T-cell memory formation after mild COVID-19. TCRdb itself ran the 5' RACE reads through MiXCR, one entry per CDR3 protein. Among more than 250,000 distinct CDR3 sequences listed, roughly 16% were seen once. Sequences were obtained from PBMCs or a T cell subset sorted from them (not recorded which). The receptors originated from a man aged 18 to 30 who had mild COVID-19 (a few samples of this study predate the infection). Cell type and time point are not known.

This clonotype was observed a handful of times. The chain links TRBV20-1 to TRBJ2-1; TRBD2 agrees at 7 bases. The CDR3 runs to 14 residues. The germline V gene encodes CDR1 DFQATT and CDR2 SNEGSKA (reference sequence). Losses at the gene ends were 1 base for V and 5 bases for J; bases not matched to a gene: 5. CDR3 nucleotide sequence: TGCAGTGCTAGAGGGCTAGCGGAACACAATGAGCAGTTCTTC. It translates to CSARGLAEHNEQFF.

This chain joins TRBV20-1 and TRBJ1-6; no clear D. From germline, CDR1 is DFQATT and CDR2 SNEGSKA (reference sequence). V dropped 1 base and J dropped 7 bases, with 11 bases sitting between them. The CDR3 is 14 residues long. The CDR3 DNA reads TGCAGTGCTAGAGCCCCCAGAGAGAATTCACCCCTCCACTTT. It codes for CSARAPRENSPLHF.

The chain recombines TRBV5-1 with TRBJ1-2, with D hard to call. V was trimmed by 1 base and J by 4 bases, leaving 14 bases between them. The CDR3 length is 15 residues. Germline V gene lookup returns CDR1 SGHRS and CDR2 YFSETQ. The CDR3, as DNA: TGCGCCAGCAGCTTGATCGTCCCGACCCGCTATGGCTACACCTTC. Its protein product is CASSLIVPTRYGYTF.

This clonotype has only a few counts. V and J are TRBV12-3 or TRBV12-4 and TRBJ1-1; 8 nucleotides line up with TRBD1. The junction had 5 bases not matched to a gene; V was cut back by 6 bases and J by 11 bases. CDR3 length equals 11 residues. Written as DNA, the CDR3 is TGTGCCAGCAGAAACAGGGGGGAGGCTTTCTTT. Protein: CASRNRGEAFF.

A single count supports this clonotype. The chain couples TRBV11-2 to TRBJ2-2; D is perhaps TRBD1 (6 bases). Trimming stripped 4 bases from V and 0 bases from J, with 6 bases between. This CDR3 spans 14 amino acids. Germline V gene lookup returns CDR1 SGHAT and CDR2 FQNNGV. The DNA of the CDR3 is TGTGCCAGCAGCTGGGGGCCGAACACCGGGGAGCTGTTTTTT. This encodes CASSWGPNTGELFF.

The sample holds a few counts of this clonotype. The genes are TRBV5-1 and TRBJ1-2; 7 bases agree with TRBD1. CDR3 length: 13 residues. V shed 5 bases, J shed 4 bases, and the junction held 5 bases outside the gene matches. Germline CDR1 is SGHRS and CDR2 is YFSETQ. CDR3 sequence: CASRTGAVYGYTF. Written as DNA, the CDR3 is TGCGCCAGCAGAACAGGGGCGGTCTATGGCTACACCTTC.

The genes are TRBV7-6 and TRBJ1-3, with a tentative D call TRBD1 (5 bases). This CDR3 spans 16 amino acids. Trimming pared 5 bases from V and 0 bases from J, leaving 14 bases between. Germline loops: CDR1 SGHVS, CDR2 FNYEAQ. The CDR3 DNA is TGTGCCAGCAGCCTGGGGGGACGGTACTCTGGAAACACCATATATTTT. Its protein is CASSLGGRYSGNTIYF.

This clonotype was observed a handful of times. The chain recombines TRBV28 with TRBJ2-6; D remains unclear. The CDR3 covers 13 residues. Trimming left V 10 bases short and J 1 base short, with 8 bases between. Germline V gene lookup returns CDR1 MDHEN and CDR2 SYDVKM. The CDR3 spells CAIRLSGANVLTF. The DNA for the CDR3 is TGTGCCATCCGTTTGTCTGGGGCCAACGTCCTGACTTTC.